A single sample is the source of the 14 T cell receptor beta chains below, sequenced in a study of blood T cells in healthy people across ages. Next came a second PCR, run for about 6 to 12 cycles, which used a sample-barcoded 5' primer along with a J-beta primer mix. From the 5' RACE reads, TCRdb called clonotypes with MiXCR, one entry per CDR3 protein. The profile covers about 780,000 distinct CDR3 sequences, with about half appearing a single time and roughly 18% taken by the ten largest. Specimen: blood. These receptors all come from an elderly man in good health.

V gene TRBV28 combines with J gene TRBJ2-7, with 12 bases aligning to TRBD2. Germline V gives CDR1 MDHEN, CDR2 SYDVKM. V shed 10 bases and J 13 bases; nucleotides not matched to a gene: 17. CDR3 length: 14 amino acids. CDR3 nucleotides: TGTGCCACCCTCCCCCGACTAGCGGGAGCCGCAATCTACTTC. Its protein product is CATLPRLAGAAIYF.

This clonotype was counted a few times. The chain links TRBV5-5 to TRBJ2-7; TRBD2 might be the D (5 bases). V lost 0 bases to trimming and J lost 1 base, with 14 bases between them. Germline loops: CDR1 SGHKS, CDR2 YYEKEE (reference sequence). The CDR3 runs 16 residues. CDR3 bases: TGTGCCAGCAGCTTGGGGGCGATACTAGAGTCCTACGAGCAGTACTTC. Translated: CASSLGAILESYEQYF.

This clonotype was counted only a few times. This rearrangement joins TRBV20-1 to TRBJ2-7, with 9 bases fitting TRBD2. The CDR3 contains 15 residues. The germline V gene has CDR1 DFQATT and CDR2 SNEGSKA (reference sequence). J was trimmed by 1 base and V by 0 bases; bases with no gene match: 4. The CDR3 sequence is CSARDQTSGSYEQYF. The CDR3 DNA is TGCAGTGCTAGAGACCAGACTAGCGGATCCTACGAGCAGTACTTC.

V usage is TRBV29-1 and J usage is TRBJ2-1, with a weak D call TRBD1 (5 bases). The CDR3 has 11 amino acids. Trimming cost V 6 bases and J 6 bases, with 9 bases left between them. Looked up from germline, CDR1 is SQVTM and CDR2 is ANQGSEA. This CDR3 reads CSVGLGNEQFF. CDR3 sequence (DNA): TGCAGCGTGGGGCTTGGCAATGAGCAGTTCTTC.

This clonotype was seen only a few times. The rearrangement links TRBV5-1 to TRBJ2-7; 12 nucleotides match TRBD2. The CDR3 length is 14 residues. Germline V gene data show CDR1 as SGHRS and CDR2 as YFSETQ. The trim removed 6 bases at V and 6 bases at J, leaving 7 bases unmatched. In DNA, the CDR3 is TGCGCCAGCAAGAGCCTAGCGGGAGGGTTCGAGCAGTACTTC. This codes for CASKSLAGGFEQYF.

The genes are TRBV5-1 and TRBJ2-1; 10 bases line up with TRBD2. Unmatched junction bases numbered 6, after V lost 5 bases and J lost 4 bases. The length of the CDR3 is 15 residues. Germline-derived CDR1 and CDR2 are SGHRS and YFSETQ. The DNA for the CDR3 is TGCGCCAGCAGGTTAGGGACTAGCGATTACAATGAGCAGTTCTTC. This translates into CASRLGTSDYNEQFF. The full variable domain, rest sourced from reference TRBV5-1 and TRBJ2-1, is KAGVTQTPRYLIKTRGQQVTLSCSPISGHRSVSWYQQTPGQGLQFLFEYFSETQRNKGNFPGRFSGRQFSNSRSEMNVSTLELGDSALYLCASRLGTSDYNEQFFGPGTRLTVL.

The chain carries TRBV12-3 or TRBV12-4 and TRBJ1-4, with a weak D call TRBD1 (6 bases). The CDR3 is 14 residues long. Trimming cost V 8 bases and J 13 bases, with 23 bases left between them. The CDR3 is CASGGVQTQGGLFF. CDR3 sequence (DNA): TGTGCCAGCGGGGGGGTCCAGACCCAAGGGGGACTGTTTTTT.

The rearrangement joins TRBV2 to TRBJ2-5, with D perhaps TRBD1 (6 bases). Looked up from germline, CDR1 is SNHLY and CDR2 is FYNNEI. Between the trimmed V and J ends, which lost 4 bases and 2 bases, there was a span of 20 bases. The CDR3 is made up of 17 amino acids. The CDR3 bases are TGTGCCAGCAGTGTCAGGGGCAGAAAGAGCGGACAAGAGACCCAGTACTTC. It is translated as CASSVRGRKSGQETQYF.

The V and J genes are TRBV20-1 and TRBJ1-1; a possible D gene is TRBD1 (6 bases). The CDR3 runs 12 residues. Germline assignment: CDR1 DFQATT and CDR2 SNEGSKA (reference sequence). V was shortened by 4 bases and J by 4 bases, with 10 bases between the two germline ends. Here the CDR3 reads CSATRGSTEAFF. CDR3 bases: TGCAGTGCTACCAGGGGTTCCACTGAAGCTTTCTTT.

The chain couples TRBV4-1 to TRBJ2-3; D unclear. Trimming removed 4 bases from V and 1 base from J, with 12 bases in between. This CDR3 has 15 residues. The germline gives CDR1 MGHRA, CDR2 YSYEKL. The CDR3: CASSPADRGTDTQYF. The CDR3 DNA sequence: TGCGCCAGCAGCCCCGCCGACCGGGGCACAGATACGCAGTATTTT.

This clonotype was recorded at least ten times. The rearrangement uses TRBV5-1 and TRBJ1-4, with D unclear. Germline values: CDR1 SGHRS, CDR2 YFSETQ. This CDR3 region has 14 residues. The V and J ends lost 0 bases and 6 bases respectively, with 9 bases between them. CDR3 bases: TGCGCCAGCAGCTTGGACAGACGGGATGAAAAACTGTTTTTT. This gives the protein CASSLDRRDEKLFF. The whole variable domain, remainder taken from reference TRBV5-1 and TRBJ1-4, is KAGVTQTPRYLIKTRGQQVTLSCSPISGHRSVSWYQQTPGQGLQFLFEYFSETQRNKGNFPGRFSGRQFSNSRSEMNVSTLELGDSALYLCASSLDRRDEKLFFGSGTQLSVL.

The V and J genes are TRBV29-1 and TRBJ2-5; perhaps TRBD1 as D (6 bases). The CDR3 totals 13 residues. V lost 3 bases to trimming and J lost 5 bases, with 13 bases between them. Germline V CDR1 and CDR2: SQVTM, ANQGSEA. The CDR3 DNA reads as TGCAGCGTTGACCCAGGGGCGAGGGAGACCCAGTACTTC. Protein product: CSVDPGARETQYF.

On this clonotype itself: A much larger clone is a single base away; this may be a read error. The rearrangement uses TRBV7-2 and TRBJ1-2; D remains ambiguous. The V gene's germline CDR1 is SGHTA and CDR2 FQGNSA. This CDR3 spans 13 amino acids. Here the CDR3 reads CASSVGTNCGYTF. Here the CDR3 DNA reads TGTGCCAGCAGCGTAGGAACAAACTGTGGCTACACCTTC. Supplemented by reference TRBV7-2 and TRBJ1-2, the full variable domain reads GAGVSQSPSNKVTEKGKDVELRCDPISGHTALYWYRQSLGQGLEFLIYFQGNSAPDKSGLPSDRFSAERTGGSVSTLTIQRTQQEDSAVYLCASSVGTNCGYTFGSGTRLTVV.

A few counts support this clonotype. The chain employs TRBV27 and TRBJ2-7, with 7 nucleotides matching TRBD1. The germline V gene has CDR1 MNHEY and CDR2 SMNVEV (reference sequence). This CDR3 has 13 residues. V was clipped by 2 bases and J by 4 bases; unmatched bases: 2. The CDR3 DNA reads TGTGCCAGCAGTTTAGACAGGGAATACGAGCAGTACTTC. Translating it yields CASSLDREYEQYF.